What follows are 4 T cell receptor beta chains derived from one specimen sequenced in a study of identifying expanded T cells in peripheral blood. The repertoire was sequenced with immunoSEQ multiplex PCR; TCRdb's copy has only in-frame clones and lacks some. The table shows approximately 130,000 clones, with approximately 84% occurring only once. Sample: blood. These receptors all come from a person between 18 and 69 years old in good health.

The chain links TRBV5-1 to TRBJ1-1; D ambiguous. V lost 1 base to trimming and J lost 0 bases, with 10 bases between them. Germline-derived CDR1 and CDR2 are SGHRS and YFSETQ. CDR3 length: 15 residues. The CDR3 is CASSLRALMNTEAFF. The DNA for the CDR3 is TGCGCCAGCAGCTTGAGAGCCCTCATGAACACTGAAGCTTTCTTT.

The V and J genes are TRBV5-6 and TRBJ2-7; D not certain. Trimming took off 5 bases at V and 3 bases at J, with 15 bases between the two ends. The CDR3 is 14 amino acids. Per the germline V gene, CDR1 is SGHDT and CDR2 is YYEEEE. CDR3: CASSPMGGRYEQYF. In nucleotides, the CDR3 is TGTGCCAGCAGTCCTATGGGCGGCCGCTACGAGCAGTACTTC.

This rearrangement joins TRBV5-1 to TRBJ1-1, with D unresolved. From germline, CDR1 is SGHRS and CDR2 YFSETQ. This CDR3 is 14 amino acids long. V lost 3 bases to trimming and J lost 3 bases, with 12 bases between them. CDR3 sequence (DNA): TGCGCCAGCAGCTCCAGGCCCTCTGACACTGAAGCTTTCTTT. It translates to CASSSRPSDTEAFF.

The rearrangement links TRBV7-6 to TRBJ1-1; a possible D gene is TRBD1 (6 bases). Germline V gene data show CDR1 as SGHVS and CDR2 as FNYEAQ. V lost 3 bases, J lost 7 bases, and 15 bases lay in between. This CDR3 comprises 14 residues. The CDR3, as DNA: TGTGCCAGCAGCTTTAACCGGGGGGCGGGTGAAGCTTTCTTT. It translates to CASSFNRGAGEAFF.